This T cell receptor beta chain is from a study of T-cell memory formation after mild COVID-19. Study conclusions and caveats: Pre-infection memory already had some responding clones, implying cross-reactive memory joined. Unconfirmed was the SARS-CoV-2 specificity of second-wave clones that peaked on day 37. Researchers report contracting CD4+ clones mostly in CM and EM, with CD8+ clones in EMRA.

This CDR3 has 14 amino acids. The germline CDR1 and CDR2 sequences are MNHEY and SVGEGT. V shed 7 bases and J shed 5 bases, with 17 bases lying between them. TCRdb reanalysed the 5' RACE reads using MiXCR and keeps one entry per CDR3 protein. The sample consists of about half a million distinct CDR3 sequences, around a sixth of them appearing once. With respect to this clonotype: No antigen is known for it.

This chain uses TRBV6-2 or TRBV6-3 with TRBJ2-5, with D possibly matching TRBD2 (5 bases). The specimen sequenced was PBMCs or a T cell subset sorted from them (not recorded which). The sequence was collected from an adult woman who had mild COVID-19 (a few samples of this study predate the infection). Cell type and time point are not known. The CDR3 is CASKPLGERETQYF. In DNA form, the CDR3 reads TGTGCCAGCAAACCTCTCGGGGAACGGGAGACCCAGTACTTC.